This TCR beta chain was captured by sequencing in a study of T-cell memory formation after mild COVID-19. In the study overall: The two donors had largely donor-specific TCR clusters.

This clonotype came up a few times. Its cognate antigen is unknown. Findings and limits, study-wide: For second-wave clones that peaked at day 37, SARS-CoV-2 specificity went unverified. Some clones that responded were present in memory (sampled pre-infection), which suggests cross-reactive memory joined. The study found contracting CD4+ clones mainly in CM and EM and contracting CD8+ clones in EMRA.

TCRdb reprocessed the 5' RACE reads via MiXCR and lists one record per CDR3 protein. The table has some 600,000 distinct CDR3 sequences, about 18% seen once. Germline V CDR1 and CDR2: SGHKS, YYEKEE (reference sequence). The length of the CDR3 is 15 residues. V lost 4 bases and J lost 4; bases outside the gene matches: 10. The chain carries TRBV5-5 and TRBJ1-2; 7 bases fit TRBD1. The material sequenced was PBMCs or a T cell subset sorted from them (not recorded which). The clonotype was recovered from an adult woman who had mild COVID-19 (a few samples of this study predate the infection). Cell type and time point are not known. Here the CDR3 DNA reads TGTGCCAGCAGCCTGGCAGGGGGGTCAGTCTATGGCTACACCTTC. Amino acid sequence: CASSLAGGSVYGYTF.